Below, one T cell receptor beta chain is given with its context. Its antigen is unidentified. These data originate in a study of OX40 agonist ivuxolimab in advanced cancers. Study outcomes and limitations: Both blood CD4+ and CD8+ T cells showed clonal growth by week 6 at 0.1 to 3.0 mg/kg.

Sequenced by immunoSEQ multiplex PCR; TCRdb stores in-frame clones only, minus some. In the table there are 94,000 or so clones, roughly 84% of which are singletons. Trimming took 5 bases from V and 6 from J; bases not matched to a gene: 9. The CDR3 contains 15 residues. Germline CDR1 is SGHNT and CDR2 is YENEEA. The receptor was isolated from an adult with an advanced solid tumor such as melanoma, head and neck, liver or kidney cancer. The sequenced sample was CD4+ or CD8+ T cells sorted from blood, obtained in a trial of the OX40 agonist ivuxolimab. The chain joins TRBV11-3 to TRBJ2-3, with 9 bases that match TRBD2. In DNA form, the CDR3 reads TGTGCCAGCAGCGCCCTAGCGGGGTTCTCGGATACGCAGTATTTT. It codes for CASSALAGFSDTQYF.